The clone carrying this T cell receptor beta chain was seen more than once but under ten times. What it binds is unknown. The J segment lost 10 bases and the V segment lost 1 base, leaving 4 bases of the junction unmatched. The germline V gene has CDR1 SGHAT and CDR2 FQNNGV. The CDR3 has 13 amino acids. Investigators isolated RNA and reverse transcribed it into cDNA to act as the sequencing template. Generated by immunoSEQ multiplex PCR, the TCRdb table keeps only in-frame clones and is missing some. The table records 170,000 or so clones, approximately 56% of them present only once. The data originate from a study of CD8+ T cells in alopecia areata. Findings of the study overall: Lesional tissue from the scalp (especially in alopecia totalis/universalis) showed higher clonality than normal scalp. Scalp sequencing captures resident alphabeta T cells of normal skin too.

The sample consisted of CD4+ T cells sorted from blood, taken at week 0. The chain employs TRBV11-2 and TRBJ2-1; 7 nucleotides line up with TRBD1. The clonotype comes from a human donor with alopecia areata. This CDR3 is CASSLGQGREQFF. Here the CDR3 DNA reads TGTGCCAGCAGCTTAGGACAGGGTAGGGAGCAGTTCTTC.